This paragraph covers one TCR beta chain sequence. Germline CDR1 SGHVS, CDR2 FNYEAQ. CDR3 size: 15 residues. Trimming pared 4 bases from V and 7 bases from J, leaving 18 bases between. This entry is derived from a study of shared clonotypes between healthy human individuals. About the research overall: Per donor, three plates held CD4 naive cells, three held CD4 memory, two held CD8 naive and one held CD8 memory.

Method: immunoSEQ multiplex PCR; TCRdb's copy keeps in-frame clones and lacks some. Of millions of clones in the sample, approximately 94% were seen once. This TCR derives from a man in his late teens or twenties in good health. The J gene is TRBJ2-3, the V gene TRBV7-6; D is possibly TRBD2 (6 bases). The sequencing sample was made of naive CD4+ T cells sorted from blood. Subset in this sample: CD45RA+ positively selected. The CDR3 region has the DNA TGTGCCAGCAGCTACGGGGGACTCCTCCCATATACGCAGTATTTT. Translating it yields CASSYGGLLPYTQYF. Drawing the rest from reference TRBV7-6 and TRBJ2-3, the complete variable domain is GAGVSQSPRYKVTKRGQDVALRCDPISGHVSLYWYRQALGQGPEFLTYFNYEAQQDKSGLPNDRFSAERPEGSISTLTIQRTEQRDSAMYRCASSYGGLLPYTQYFGPGTRLTVL.